Below, 30 T cell receptor beta chains from the same sample are listed, as sequenced in a study of cytomegalovirus exposure and HLA in healthy donors. The PCR ran on 60 Vbeta and 13 Jbeta primers. Here immunoSEQ multiplex PCR was the method, and the copy in TCRdb shows in-frame clones only, minus some. The sample carries 100,000 to 150,000 clones, roughly 80% recorded once. Sequenced input: PBMCs. The receptors originated from a woman aged 60-75 years in good health and CMV-seronegative.

The chain couples TRBV2 to TRBJ2-5, with TRBD1 identical over 7 bases. This CDR3 region has 16 residues. The V gene's germline CDR1 is SNHLY and CDR2 FYNNEI. V was clipped by 4 bases and J by 5 bases; unmatched bases: 13. The CDR3, as DNA: TGTGCCAGCAGTGCCCAGCCCCGCCTACAGGGGGAGACCCAGTACTTC. Translating it yields CASSAQPRLQGETQYF.

This clone is a singleton in its sample. The chain has TRBV10-1 and TRBJ2-1, with 12 bases identical to TRBD2. V lost 2 bases to trimming and J lost 9 bases; unmatched junction nucleotides: 5. This CDR3 spans 15 amino acids. The germline V gene encodes CDR1 WNHNN and CDR2 SYGVQD (reference sequence). The CDR3, as DNA: TGCGCCAGCAGTGAGACTAGCGGGAGGATTGGTGAGCAGTTCTTC. It specifies CASSETSGRIGEQFF.

This chain connects TRBV11-3 to TRBJ2-1, with D possibly TRBD2 on 6 matching bases. Germline V gene lookup returns CDR1 SGHNT and CDR2 YENEEA. The CDR3 consists of 15 residues. V was trimmed by 5 bases and J by 6 bases, leaving 17 bases between them. CDR3 nucleotide sequence: TGTGCCAGCAGCCCCGGACCGGGAGCAGGCAATGAGCAGTTCTTC. This sequence encodes CASSPGPGAGNEQFF.

This clone was detected a few times. The V gene is TRBV5-1, the J gene TRBJ2-3; 12 nucleotides align to TRBD2. The V gene end was trimmed by 7 bases and the J gene end by 2 bases; junction bases not matched to a gene: 8. Germline V gene data show CDR1 as SGHRS and CDR2 as YFSETQ. This CDR3 has 16 amino acids. This chain's CDR3 is CASRPTSGGNTDTQYF. CDR3 bases: TGCGCCAGCCGACCGACTAGCGGGGGTAACACAGATACGCAGTATTTT.

The chain uses TRBV5-1 and TRBJ2-2, with D possibly being TRBD2 (6 bases). Germline values: CDR1 SGHRS, CDR2 YFSETQ. V lost 4 bases and J lost 6, with 16 bases in between. This CDR3 has 15 residues. In DNA form, the CDR3 reads TGCGCCAGCAGCGCTTGGCAAAGGGAGGCCGGGGAGCTGTTTTTT. Translated: CASSAWQREAGELFF.

This chain links TRBV9 with TRBJ2-5; 7 bases map to TRBD2. J gave up 1 base and V 0 bases, and 3 bases lay outside the gene matches. This CDR3 is built from 15 residues. Germline-derived CDR1 and CDR2 are SGDLS and YYNGEE. The DNA of the CDR3 is TGTGCCAGCAGCGTAGTGCCTAGCGGCCAAGAGACCCAGTACTTC. It translates to CASSVVPSGQETQYF.

The CDR3 nucleotides read TGTGCCAGCCGGACTAGCGGGATCTACGAGCAGTACTTC. Amino acids: CASRTSGIYEQYF. The chain has TRBV2 and TRBJ2-7, with 12 bases fitting TRBD2. Germline V gene sequence: CDR1 SNHLY, CDR2 FYNNEI. The CDR3 is 13 amino acids. Trimming at V came to 8 bases and at J to 3 bases, leaving 2 bases not matched to a gene. Filled out from reference TRBV2 and TRBJ2-7, the complete variable domain reads EPEVTQTPSHQVTQMGQEVILRCVPISNHLYFYWYRQILGQKVEFLVSFYNNEISEKSEIFDDQFSVERPDGSNFTLKIRSTKLEDSAMYFCASRTSGIYEQYFGPGTRLTVT.

This chain uses TRBV5-1 with TRBJ2-3; 7 bases align to TRBD2. Germline CDR1 is SGHRS and CDR2 is YFSETQ. CDR3 size: 13 residues. Losses at the gene ends were 1 base for V and 5 bases for J; bases not matched to a gene: 1. This CDR3 is CASSLWGGDTQYF. Written as DNA, the CDR3 is TGCGCCAGCAGCTTGTGGGGGGGAGATACGCAGTATTTT.

This rearrangement joins TRBV6-1 to TRBJ1-5; no definite D call. V dropped 10 bases and J dropped 1 base, with 17 bases sitting between them. CDR3 length: 15 amino acids. Germline lookup yields CDR1 MNHNS and CDR2 SASEGT. In nucleotides, the CDR3 is TGTGCCACCACTAACTTCGCAGCAAGCAATCAGCCCCAGCATTTT. This sequence encodes CATTNFAASNQPQHF.

This clone was seen a few times. This chain uses TRBV5-1 with TRBJ1-2; 10 nucleotides agree with TRBD1. The germline CDR1 and CDR2 sequences are SGHRS and YFSETQ. The V segment lost 3 bases and the J segment 7 bases; nucleotides outside the gene matches: 6. The CDR3 length is 14 residues. The CDR3 DNA is TGCGCCAGCAGCTCCGGGACAGGGGTGTTTGGCTACACCTTC. Translating it yields CASSSGTGVFGYTF. Complete variable domain (other parts from reference TRBV5-1 and TRBJ1-2): KAGVTQTPRYLIKTRGQQVTLSCSPISGHRSVSWYQQTPGQGLQFLFEYFSETQRNKGNFPGRFSGRQFSNSRSEMNVSTLELGDSALYLCASSSGTGVFGYTFGSGTRLTVV.

This clone was counted a few times. V gene TRBV9 combines with J gene TRBJ1-5; possible D gene TRBD1, 6 bases. Germline V lookup: CDR1 SGDLS, CDR2 YYNGEE. CDR3 length equals 14 residues. Deletions cut 3 bases from V and 5 bases from J, with 12 bases between. The CDR3 DNA is TGTGCCAGCAGCGCCGACAGGTCGGATCAGCCCCAGCATTTT. As protein: CASSADRSDQPQHF. Variable domain in full (rest from reference TRBV9 and TRBJ1-5): DSGVTQTPKHLITATGQRVTLRCSPRSGDLSVYWYQQSLDQGLQFLIQYYNGEERAKGNILERFSAQQFPDLHSELNLSSLELGDSALYFCASSADRSDQPQHFGDGTRLSIL.

This chain uses TRBV7-3 with TRBJ2-2; 9 nucleotides match TRBD1. From germline, CDR1 is SGHTA and CDR2 FQGTGA. The CDR3 totals 16 residues. V was clipped by 2 bases and J by 2 bases; unmatched bases: 3. CDR3 bases: TGTGCCAGCAGCTTATGGGACAGGGTTAACACCGGGGAGCTGTTTTTT. This gives the protein CASSLWDRVNTGELFF.

V usage is TRBV5-6 and J usage is TRBJ2-1; 7 bases match TRBD2. V lost 4 bases and J lost 3; bases outside the gene matches: 7. CDR3 length equals 15 residues. CDR1 SGHDT and CDR2 YYEEEE come from the germline V gene. The CDR3, as DNA: TGTGCCAGCAGCCTCCCTAGCGGCTACTACAATGAGCAGTTCTTC. This encodes CASSLPSGYYNEQFF. Supplemented by reference TRBV5-6 and TRBJ2-1, the full variable domain reads DAGVTQSPTHLIKTRGQQVTLRCSPKSGHDTVSWYQQALGQGPQFIFQYYEEEERQRGNFPDRFSGHQFPNYSSELNVNALLLGDSALYLCASSLPSGYYNEQFFGPGTRLTVL.

CDR3 residues: CASTDRDRGQDEAFF. In DNA form, the CDR3 reads TGTGCCAGCACCGATAGGGACAGGGGGCAGGATGAAGCTTTCTTT. This chain uses TRBV28 with TRBJ1-1; 12 positions match TRBD1. Germline CDR1 and CDR2: MDHEN and SYDVKM. J was trimmed by 7 bases and V by 7 bases; bases with no gene match: 10. The CDR3 sequence is 15 residues long.

In DNA form, the CDR3 reads TGTGCCAGCAGCAAAGAACGGGGCGAGCAGTACTTC. Residues: CASSKERGEQYF. The J gene is TRBJ2-7, the V gene TRBV21-1; TRBD2 is the table's D call, not checked against the DNA. TRBV21-1 is termed a pseudogene. This CDR3 region has 12 residues.

V usage is TRBV6-6 and J usage is TRBJ2-7; D is perhaps TRBD2 (5 bases). Trimming took 0 bases from V and 4 from J, leaving 16 bases between them. Germline CDR1 reads MNHNY; CDR2 reads SVGAGI (reference sequence). This CDR3 region has 16 residues. The CDR3 DNA reads as TGTGCCAGCAGTTACTCTGGAGGAAGGGCCACTTACGAGCAGTACTTC. Protein product: CASSYSGGRATYEQYF.

This chain connects TRBV11-2 to TRBJ1-1; the D is unclear. Trimming shortened V by 0 bases and J by 4 bases, and 15 bases separated the two germline ends. The CDR3 runs to 16 residues. Germline lookup yields CDR1 SGHAT and CDR2 FQNNGV. The CDR3 sequence: CASSLEPSLAPTEAFF. The DNA for the CDR3 is TGTGCCAGCAGCTTAGAGCCGAGCCTAGCGCCCACTGAAGCTTTCTTT. Together with reference TRBV11-2 and TRBJ1-1, the CDR3 gives the full variable domain: EAGVAQSPRYKIIEKRQSVAFWCNPISGHATLYWYQQILGQGPKLLIQFQNNGVVDDSQLPKDRFSAERLKGVDSTLKIQPAKLEDSAVYLCASSLEPSLAPTEAFFGQGTRLTVV.

A single count supports this clone. The CDR3 spells CASSVGRLRGGLNEQFF. CDR3 sequence (DNA): TGTGCCAGCAGCGTAGGTCGTTTACGCGGGGGGCTAAATGAGCAGTTCTTC. The chain has TRBV9 and TRBJ2-1, with 8 bases identical to TRBD2. The CDR3 runs 17 residues. Per germline, CDR1 SGDLS and CDR2 YYNGEE. V trimming: 0 bases; J trimming: 7 bases; junction bases outside the gene matches: 12.

This chain joins TRBV6-1 and TRBJ1-4; tentatively, D is TRBD1 (5 bases). The CDR3 is made up of 15 amino acids. The V end lost 6 bases, the J end lost 0 bases, and 11 bases lay between the germline ends. The germline V gene has CDR1 MNHNS and CDR2 SASEGT. The CDR3 nucleotides are TGTGCCAGCAGCAAAGACAGTACAACTAATGAAAAACTGTTTTTT. It codes for CASSKDSTTNEKLFF.

The chain uses TRBV7-9 and TRBJ2-7; TRBD1 aligns across 8 bases. The CDR3 has 14 amino acids. V gave up 5 bases and J gave up 7 bases; unmatched junction bases: 10. The germline gives CDR1 SEHNR, CDR2 FQNEAQ (reference sequence). CDR3 in DNA: TGTGCCAGCAGCCTGACGGACAGGGCGGGGGAGCAGTACTTC. Translation: CASSLTDRAGEQYF.

The chain employs TRBV28 and TRBJ1-6; D is perhaps TRBD1 (6 bases). The V end was cut by 5 bases, the J end by 5 bases, with 22 bases between. The CDR3 is made up of 18 amino acids. Germline lookup yields CDR1 MDHEN and CDR2 SYDVKM. As DNA, the CDR3 is TGTGCCAGCAGTCCACCGCCGGGGGGCCGTAGTCATAATTCACCCCTCCACTTT. It encodes CASSPPPGGRSHNSPLHF. Complete variable domain (other parts from reference TRBV28 and TRBJ1-6): DVKVTQSSRYLVKRTGEKVFLECVQDMDHENMFWYRQDPGLGLRLIYFSYDVKMKEKGDIPEGYSVSREKKERFSLILESASTNQTSMYLCASSPPPGGRSHNSPLHFGNGTRLTVT.

The chain combines TRBV27 with TRBJ2-3, with TRBD2 identical over 8 bases. CDR3 length: 15 residues. The V segment lost 5 bases and the J segment 0 bases; nucleotides outside the gene matches: 4. The germline gives CDR1 MNHEY, CDR2 SMNVEV (reference sequence). The CDR3 bases are TGTGCCAGCAGTCCTCAGCGGGGGAGCACAGATACGCAGTATTTT. Amino acids: CASSPQRGSTDTQYF.

The rearrangement joins TRBV10-3 to TRBJ1-3, with D tentatively TRBD1 (6 bases). V lost 4 bases and J 4 bases, leaving 11 bases between the germline ends. This CDR3 comprises 14 residues. In germline, CDR1 is ENHRY, CDR2 SYGVKD. CDR3 sequence (DNA): TGTGCCATCAGTGTGACAGGTTTAGGAAACACCATATATTTT. It encodes CAISVTGLGNTIYF.

This clone was counted a single time. The chain is built from TRBV6-5 and TRBJ2-3; TRBD2 agrees at 7 bases. V lost 6 bases, J lost 6 bases, and 3 bases stayed unmatched. This CDR3 is 12 amino acids long. Per the germline V gene, CDR1 is MNHEY and CDR2 is SVGAGI. CDR3 DNA: TGTGCCAGCAGACCCGGGGGGGATACGCAGTATTTT. Its translation is CASRPGGDTQYF.

The chain links TRBV5-5 to TRBJ2-2, with 11 nucleotides matching TRBD2. The CDR3 is made up of 15 amino acids. After removal of 6 bases from V and 5 bases from J, the junction contained 6 bases not matched to a gene. Germline V gives CDR1 SGHKS, CDR2 YYEKEE (reference sequence). CDR3 in DNA: TGTGCCAGCAACTTCACTAGCGGGGGAACCGGGGAGCTGTTTTTT. Its translation: CASNFTSGGTGELFF.

The gene calls are TRBV5-4 and TRBJ2-1; the match to TRBD2 covers 9 bases. The V segment lost 6 bases and the J segment 0 bases; nucleotides outside the gene matches: 7. Germline CDR1 reads SGHNT; CDR2 reads YYREEE (reference sequence). The CDR3 extends over 16 amino acids. The CDR3 nucleotides read TGTGCCAGCACCCCAGGGACTAGCAGCTCCTACAATGAGCAGTTCTTC. Residues: CASTPGTSSSYNEQFF.

In its sample, this clone was seen a few times. The chain joins TRBV29-1 to TRBJ2-2, with D possibly matching TRBD2 (5 bases). Germline loops: CDR1 SQVTM, CDR2 ANQGSEA. CDR3 length: 11 amino acids. V lost 7 bases and J 6 bases, leaving 9 bases between the germline ends. CDR3 region: CSAAGAGELFF. CDR3 nucleotides: TGCAGCGCCGCCGGGGCCGGGGAGCTGTTTTTT.

The rearrangement joins TRBV5-4 to TRBJ1-4; no reliable D call. Germline V gene sequence: CDR1 SGHNT, CDR2 YYREEE (reference sequence). The V end lost 0 bases, the J end lost 2 bases, and 11 bases lay between the germline ends. The CDR3 contains 16 residues. CDR3: CASSLGASGTNEKLFF. The DNA for the CDR3 is TGTGCCAGCAGCTTGGGCGCTTCGGGGACTAATGAAAAACTGTTTTTT.

V is TRBV2 and J is TRBJ2-3; 7 bases are shared with TRBD2. Germline V gives CDR1 SNHLY, CDR2 FYNNEI. The CDR3 is 15 amino acids. V trimming: 4 bases; J trimming: 0 bases; junction bases outside the gene matches: 4. This CDR3 is CASSGLAASTDTQYF. CDR3 DNA: TGTGCCAGCAGTGGTCTAGCGGCGAGCACAGATACGCAGTATTTT.

The chain joins TRBV4-2 to TRBJ1-3; D is unresolved. Germline values: CDR1 LGHNA, CDR2 YNFKEQ. The CDR3 has 18 residues. V was trimmed by 0 bases and J by 0 bases, leaving 15 bases between them. Here the CDR3 reads CASSQDYTATYSGNTIYF. CDR3 sequence (DNA): TGTGCCAGCAGCCAAGATTATACAGCCACTTACTCTGGAAACACCATATATTTT.